Listed here are 14 T cell receptor beta chains from one sample, sequenced in a study of CD8 T cells in ankylosing spondylitis. Each CDR3 protein gets one entry after TCRdb re-called the 5' RACE reads with MiXCR. Among more than 100,000 distinct CDR3 sequences, 10% to 12% were seen once, and the ten largest hold roughly 4%. The sample taken for sequencing was blood, either unsorted or a sorted T cell fraction (not recorded which). These receptors originate from a female donor with ankylosing spondylitis or in good health (not recorded which).

This clonotype was found many times. The rearrangement links TRBV19 to TRBJ1-5, with D perhaps TRBD1 (6 bases). The CDR3 runs to 12 residues. Germline V gene lookup returns CDR1 LNHDA and CDR2 SQIVND (reference sequence). V was shortened by 10 bases and J by 7 bases, with 14 bases between the two germline ends. The CDR3 here is CATRRGEQPQHF. The CDR3 DNA reads TGTGCCACCCGGAGGGGGGAACAGCCCCAGCATTTT.

This clonotype was counted many times. The genes are TRBV12-3 or TRBV12-4 and TRBJ2-3, with 8 bases matching TRBD2. V trimming: 7 bases; J trimming: 3 bases; junction bases outside the gene matches: 6. This CDR3 spans 14 amino acids. The CDR3 protein is CASNPGLETDTQYF. The CDR3, as DNA: TGTGCCAGCAATCCGGGACTAGAGACAGATACGCAGTATTTT.

This clonotype has at least ten counts. The gene calls are TRBV7-2 and TRBJ1-2; TRBD1 agrees at 8 bases. From germline, CDR1 is SGHTA and CDR2 FQGNSA. After removal of 6 bases from V and 8 bases from J, the junction contained 17 bases not matched to a gene. The CDR3 consists of 16 residues. The CDR3 reads CASSRLPGGLSGGYTF. CDR3 nucleotide sequence: TGTGCCAGCAGTCGACTTCCAGGGGGCCTCTCTGGGGGCTACACCTTC.

This clonotype was seen many times. The junction departs from germline at one end; a sequencing error may be responsible. The J gene is TRBJ1-2, the V gene TRBV28; no reliable D call. This CDR3 comprises 17 residues. The V gene's germline CDR1 is MDHEN and CDR2 SYDVKM. CDR3 sequence (DNA): TGTGCCAGCACTTTATGGAGGAGCACCGGAGCTAACTATGGCTACACCTTC. Translating gives CASTLWRSTGANYGYTF.

The V and J genes are TRBV2 and TRBJ2-1, with D unclear. Between the trimmed V and J ends, which lost 11 bases and 5 bases, there was a span of 10 bases. The CDR3 sequence is 11 residues long. Germline values: CDR1 SNHLY, CDR2 FYNNEI. CDR3 DNA sequence: TGTGCCTACAGCCGGGACAATGAGCAGTTCTTC. As protein: CAYSRDNEQFF. Looking up the rest from reference TRBV2 and TRBJ2-1 gives the full variable domain: EPEVTQTPSHQVTQMGQEVILRCVPISNHLYFYWYRQILGQKVEFLVSFYNNEISEKSEIFDDQFSVERPDGSNFTLKIRSTKLEDSAMYFCAYSRDNEQFFGPGTRLTVL.

The J gene is TRBJ2-2, the V gene TRBV6-1; 14 nucleotides line up with TRBD2. The V gene end was trimmed by 6 bases and the J gene end by 3 bases; junction bases not matched to a gene: 3. Germline V lookup: CDR1 MNHNS, CDR2 SASEGT. The CDR3 is 16 residues long. As DNA, the CDR3 is TGTGCCAGCAGGGAGGGACTAGCGGGGGACACCGGGGAGCTGTTTTTT. This encodes CASREGLAGDTGELFF.

This chain joins TRBV30 and TRBJ2-7; the match to TRBD1 covers 7 bases. Per germline, CDR1 GTSNPN and CDR2 SVGIG (reference sequence). The CDR3 has 12 residues. The ends lost 7 bases at V and 2 bases at J; junction bases unmatched: 5. The CDR3 DNA sequence: TGTGCCTTCGCTAGGGGGCCCTACGAGCAGTACTTC. Translated: CAFARGPYEQYF. Together with reference TRBV30 and TRBJ2-7, the CDR3 gives the full variable domain: SQTIHQWPATLVQPVGSPLSLECTVEGTSNPNLYWYRQAAGRGLQLLFYSVGIGQISSEVPQNLSASRPQDRQFILSSKKLLLSDSGFYLCAFARGPYEQYFGPGTRLTVT.

This clonotype has ten or more counts. The V call is TRBV21-1, the J call TRBJ2-3; the DNA was not compared with TRBD2, the D call given in the table. TRBV21-1 is a pseudogene segment. The CDR3 extends over 18 amino acids. The CDR3 sequence is CVFKGLAGGPCSTDTQYF. CDR3 coding DNA: TGTGTCTTCAAGGGGCTAGCGGGGGGGCCTTGTTCGACAGATACGCAGTATTTT.

V gene TRBV11-1 combines with J gene TRBJ2-7; 7 nucleotides agree with TRBD1. Germline CDR1 SGHAT, CDR2 FQDESV (reference sequence). Germline trimming cut 5 bases from V and 2 bases from J; bases unmatched to any gene: 6. CDR3 size: 14 residues. CDR3 loop: CASSPWTGAYEQYF. In nucleotides, the CDR3 is TGTGCCAGCAGCCCTTGGACAGGCGCCTACGAGCAGTACTTC.

This clonotype was counted ten times or more. V usage is TRBV5-1 and J usage is TRBJ1-1; TRBD1 agrees at 8 bases. The V gene end was trimmed by 1 base and the J gene end by 1 base; junction bases not matched to a gene: 3. This CDR3 has 15 amino acids. CDR1 is SGHRS, CDR2 YFSETQ, per germline. The CDR3 DNA follows: TGCGCCAGCAGCTTGCAACAGGGGGGGAACACTGAAGCTTTCTTT. Translating it yields CASSLQQGGNTEAFF.

This clonotype occurred many times. The CDR3 reads CASSAWVVSSYNEQFF. The CDR3 DNA sequence: TGTGCCAGCAGCGCGTGGGTCGTCAGCTCCTACAATGAGCAGTTCTTC. The chain combines TRBV7-9 with TRBJ2-1; D gene unclear. The V gene lost 5 bases and the J gene lost 0 bases, with 14 bases spanning the gap. CDR1 is SEHNR, CDR2 FQNEAQ, per germline (reference sequence). The CDR3 is 16 residues long.

This clonotype was counted at least ten times. V usage is TRBV11-2 and J usage is TRBJ2-1; the match to TRBD2 covers 8 bases. Germline CDR1 and CDR2: SGHAT and FQNNGV. This CDR3 is built from 15 residues. J was trimmed by 8 bases and V by 4 bases; bases with no gene match: 10. CDR3 coding DNA: TGTGCCAGCAGCTGGGGGACTAGAGGTAGCCATGAGCAGTTCTTC. Its translation: CASSWGTRGSHEQFF.

This clonotype was observed at least ten times. The V and J genes are TRBV12-3 or TRBV12-4 and TRBJ2-3, with TRBD2 identical over 7 bases. CDR3 length: 19 amino acids. V shed 8 bases and J 2 bases; nucleotides not matched to a gene: 22. The CDR3 DNA reads TGTGCCAGCGCCTTGAGAGGAGCTAGCGGACTCGGGTTCACAGATACGCAGTATTTT. Protein product: CASALRGASGLGFTDTQYF.

This clonotype was picked up many times. The chain combines TRBV7-8 with TRBJ2-3; the D gene is possibly TRBD2 (6 bases). From germline, CDR1 is SGHVS and CDR2 FQNEAQ. The CDR3 has 16 residues. Trimming pared 4 bases from V and 7 bases from J, leaving 21 bases between. The CDR3 nucleotides are TGTGCCAGCAGCTCTGGTCGGGACTCCGAAGCTAATACGCAGTATTTT. Translated, it gives CASSSGRDSEANTQYF.